This T cell receptor beta chain was identified during a study of T cell repertoires and Cas9 in healthy adults (dated by TCRdb to 2016 to 2019). Turning to the overall study: Multi-effector potency, cytotoxicity and lineage determination within the CD4 and CD8 compartments were characterized for SpCas9-reactive T cells. This study looked at whether people already carry T cell immunity to the Streptococcus pyogenes Cas9 nuclease (SpCas9), the enzyme used in CRISPR gene editing.

Library creation used the immunoSEQ multiplex PCR assay. In TCRdb, the immuneACCESS table is reduced to in-frame sequences with V and J assigned. These tables do not hold every clone; where another copy was compared, an unresolved V gene accounts for under half, and the others remain unexplained. The sample table records fewer than 15,000 clones; approximately 88% of these occur just once. The ten largest clones take up 2% to 2.5% of the sample. From the germline V gene (reference sequence), CDR1 is SGHAT and CDR2 is FQDESV. The CDR3 spans 15 residues, from the cysteine through the phenylalanine. Of all the DNA, just the CDR3 is kept, 45 bases in frame from base 1. V and J lose 3 bases and 9 bases, and a span of 15 bases separates them. Study-wide conclusions, independent of this receptor: In vitro, SpCas9-reactive regulatory T cells were reported to reduce the proliferation and function of SpCas9-reactive effector T cells.

All of the donors in the study were healthy humans. About this clone itself: No antigen is known for it. Base qualities are missing; no much larger clone stands one base away.

The V and J genes are TRBV11-1 and TRBJ1-6; the D gene is unclear. This TCR was sampled from a human donor in good health. Sequencing was done on a sample of Tregs (CD4+, CD25+, CD127-, CD137-, CD154-) from PBMCs; culture status not recorded. The CDR3 amino acid sequence is: CASSFRPVRGSPLHF. The bases read TGTGCCAGCAGCTTTCGGCCGGTCCGTGGTTCACCCCTCCACTTT.